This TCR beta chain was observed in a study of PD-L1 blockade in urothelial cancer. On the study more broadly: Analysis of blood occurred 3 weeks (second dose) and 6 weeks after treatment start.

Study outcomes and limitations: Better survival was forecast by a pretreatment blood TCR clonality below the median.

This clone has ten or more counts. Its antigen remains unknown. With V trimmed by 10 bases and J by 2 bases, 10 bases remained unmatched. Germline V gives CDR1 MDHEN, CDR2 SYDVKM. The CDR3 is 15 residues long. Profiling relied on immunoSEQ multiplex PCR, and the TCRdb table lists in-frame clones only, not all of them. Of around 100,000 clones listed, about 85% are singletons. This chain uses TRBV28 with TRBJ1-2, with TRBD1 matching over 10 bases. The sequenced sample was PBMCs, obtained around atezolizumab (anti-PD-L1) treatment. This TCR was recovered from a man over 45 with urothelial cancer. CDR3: CATNIPGQGNYGYTF. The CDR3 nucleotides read TGTGCCACCAATATCCCGGGACAGGGGAACTATGGCTACACCTTC.